This TCR beta chain was identified during a study of blood T cell repertoires in COVID-19. Study summary: Both acute and convalescent COVID-19 samples were obtained from the United States, Italy and Spain. PBMCs, B-cell-depleted T cells, or T cells provided the cDNA or gDNA that made up the material.

How the authors handled the data: Amplification of reference gene primers provided the estimated nucleated cell counts. Sequencing was performed with immunoSEQ multiplex PCR; in TCRdb, only in-frame clones are kept and a portion is missing. V, J and clone size are those of that table, while D and trimming were read from the DNA. The sample contains roughly 130,000 clones, around 83% of which appear only once. Losses at the gene ends were 0 bases for V and 0 bases for J; bases not matched to a gene: 7. This CDR3 is built from 17 residues. Germline CDR1 reads MNHEY; CDR2 reads SMNVEV (reference sequence).

This rearrangement joins TRBV27 to TRBJ2-7; 8 positions agree with TRBD1. The sample taken for sequencing was peripheral blood. The source is a woman of 80 years or more with acute or convalescent COVID-19. The CDR3 DNA is TGTGCCAGCAGTTTATCGCAGGGGGCCCCCCTCTCCTACGAGCAGTACTTC. Translated: CASSLSQGAPLSYEQYF.